This TCR beta chain appears in the sequencing data of a study of identical twins. Only healthy Caucasians were included as donors. This CDR3 has 14 amino acids. Germline assignment: CDR1 MNHNS and CDR2 SASEGT. The V and J ends lost 1 base and 3 bases respectively, with 10 bases between them. Template switching introduced a universal primer site, and the cDNA bore unique molecular identifiers. Via MiXCR, TCRdb re-called the 5' RACE reads, giving one row per CDR3 protein. Here the sample spans roughly 1,500,000 distinct CDR3 sequences, about 32% being singletons. Material: cord blood. The chain recombines TRBV6-1 with TRBJ2-7; D not resolved. The origin of this receptor is a newborn girl in good health. The CDR3: CASSEDSPIYEQYF. CDR3 coding DNA: TGTGCCAGCAGTGAAGACAGCCCTATCTACGAGCAGTACTTC.